This T cell receptor (beta chain) was sequenced for a study of blood T cells in healthy people across ages. The authors ran a second PCR of about 7 to 11 cycles using a sample-barcoded 5' primer and a J-beta primer mix. TCRdb re-derived calls from the 5' RACE reads in MiXCR, one entry per CDR3 protein. In the table there are roughly 560,000 distinct CDR3 sequences, around 24% of which are singletons. The CDR3 spans 16 residues. The V and J ends lost 4 bases and 0 bases, in that order; junction bases with no gene match: 6. Germline CDR1 reads LNHNV; CDR2 reads YYDKDF (reference sequence). These data also featured in a second study, about T cells of mothers and their children.

Specimen: blood. This TCR was recovered from a boy aged 10-17 years in good health. The chain carries TRBV15 and TRBJ2-1, with 7 bases fitting TRBD1. The CDR3 region is CATSTDRVSSYNEQFF. The CDR3 region has the DNA TGTGCCACCAGCACAGACAGGGTCAGCTCCTACAATGAGCAGTTCTTC.